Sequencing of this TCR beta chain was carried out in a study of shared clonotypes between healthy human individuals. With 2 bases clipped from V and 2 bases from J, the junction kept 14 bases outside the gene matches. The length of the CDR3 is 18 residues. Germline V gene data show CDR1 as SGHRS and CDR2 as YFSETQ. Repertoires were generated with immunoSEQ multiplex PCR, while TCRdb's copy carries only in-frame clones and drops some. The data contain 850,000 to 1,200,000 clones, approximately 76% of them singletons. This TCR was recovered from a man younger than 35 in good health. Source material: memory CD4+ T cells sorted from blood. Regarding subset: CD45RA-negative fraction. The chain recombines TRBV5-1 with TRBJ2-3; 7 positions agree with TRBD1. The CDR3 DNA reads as TGCGCCAGCAGCTTCCTCGGTTGGACCGGGACAGACACAGATACGCAGTATTTT. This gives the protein CASSFLGWTGTDTDTQYF.